One and the same sample provided the 11 T cell receptor beta chains below, sequenced in a study of T cells in Graves' hyperthyroidism and ophthalmopathy (dated by TCRdb to 2018 to 2020). Receptor libraries were prepared by multiplex PCR. This sample was sequenced with an Illumina HiSeq 2000. TCR beta CDR3 regions were amplified from RNA transcripts. The TCR CDR3 was subjected to a first round of RT-PCR using the HTBI primer set and the Qiagen OneStep RT-PCR kit. Clones were called with MiXCR by TCRdb after fastp trimmed the public reads at Q25, and only in-frame beta chains were retained. CDR3 protein duplicates are merged, each entry listing the most common genes and DNA. This sample gives under 350,000 distinct CDR3 sequences in total; 18% of them show up just once. The ten largest clones add up to roughly 49% of the sample. Sequenced material: blood. The receptor source for this set is a woman between 50 and 59 years old with Graves' hyperthyroidism.

The chain carries TRBV5-1 and TRBJ2-1; D not certain. The CDR3 is 16 residues long. The ends were cut back, 4 bases at V and 2 bases at J, with 16 bases in the middle. The germline gives CDR1 SGHRS, CDR2 YFSETQ. The CDR3 is CASSISTSITYNEQFF. CDR3 bases: TGCGCCAGCAGCATCTCGACTTCCATTACCTACAATGAGCAGTTCTTC.

Comments on this clonotype: This may be a read error: a much more frequent sequence differs by one nucleotide. The rearrangement uses TRBV5-4 and TRBJ1-1; TRBD1 matches 10 bases. V gave up 5 bases and J gave up 0 bases; unmatched junction bases: 10. Looked up from germline, CDR1 is SGHNT and CDR2 is YYREEE (reference sequence). The CDR3 spans 17 residues. The CDR3 loop reads CASRSRDRGLLNTEAFF. Here the CDR3 DNA reads TGTGCCAGCAGATCCCGGGACAGGGGCCTTCTGAACACTGAAGCTTTCTTT.

The rearrangement joins TRBV11-2 to TRBJ1-1; no reliable D call. The CDR3 has 13 amino acids. From germline, CDR1 is SGHAT and CDR2 FQNNGV. V lost 2 bases and J lost 0, with 4 bases in between. The CDR3 DNA reads as TGTGCCAGCAGCTTAAACTTGAACACTGAAGCTTTCTTT. This gives the protein CASSLNLNTEAFF.

This sequence joins TRBV28 and TRBJ2-5; no clear D. The CDR3 extends over 15 amino acids. Trimming shortened V by 0 bases and J by 1 base, and 9 bases separated the two germline ends. The germline V gene has CDR1 MDHEN and CDR2 SYDVKM. CDR3: CASSLWTSRQETQYF. In DNA form, the CDR3 reads TGTGCCAGCAGTTTATGGACAAGCCGCCAAGAGACCCAGTACTTC.

The gene calls are TRBV19 and TRBJ1-2, with 11 bases that match TRBD1. The CDR3 runs 16 residues. Germline V gene data show CDR1 as LNHDA and CDR2 as SQIVND (reference sequence). V shed 4 bases and J 4 bases; nucleotides not matched to a gene: 8. The CDR3 nucleotides read TGTGCCAGTAGTACGACCGCGGGACAGGGGGGCTATGGCTACACCTTC. It translates to CASSTTAGQGGYGYTF.

Only a few counts were recorded for this clonotype. The genes are TRBV20-1 and TRBJ2-2; 8 positions agree with TRBD1. Germline CDR1 is DFQATT and CDR2 is SNEGSKA (reference sequence). The CDR3 spans 14 residues. J was trimmed by 2 bases and V by 4 bases; bases with no gene match: 3. CDR3 sequence: CSATGQGNTGELFF. DNA of the CDR3: TGCAGTGCTACCGGACAGGGAAACACCGGGGAGCTGTTTTTT.

This clonotype was counted at least ten times. The chain couples TRBV14 to TRBJ2-5; 10 bases align to TRBD1. Per germline, CDR1 SGHDN and CDR2 FVKESK. The CDR3 consists of 16 residues. V shed 4 bases and J 0 bases; nucleotides not matched to a gene: 5. CDR3 coding DNA: TGTGCCAGCAGCCTAAAGGGACAGGGGTACCAAGAGACCCAGTACTTC. It encodes CASSLKGQGYQETQYF.

This clonotype was seen ten or more times. The chain couples TRBV20-1 to TRBJ2-1; 12 positions match TRBD2. The CDR3 totals 15 residues. Germline trimming cut 0 bases from V and 7 bases from J; bases unmatched to any gene: 4. Germline lookup yields CDR1 DFQATT and CDR2 SNEGSKA (reference sequence). CDR3 in DNA: TGCAGTGCTAGAGAGGCCACTAGCGGGAGGAATGAGCAGTTCTTC. This translates into CSAREATSGRNEQFF.

CDR3 sequence reads: CASTGPRGESQETQYF. The CDR3 coding sequence is TGTGCCAGCACGGGACCCAGGGGAGAAAGCCAAGAGACCCAGTACTTC. V and J are TRBV6-1 and TRBJ2-5; D might be TRBD1 (6 bases). This CDR3 is 16 amino acids long. Germline lookup yields CDR1 MNHNS and CDR2 SASEGT. V lost 7 bases, J lost 1 base, and 19 bases lay in between.

The CDR3, as DNA: TGCAGTGCTCCGACTAGCGGGAGGTTAACCTACAATGAGCAGTTCTTC. It codes for CSAPTSGRLTYNEQFF. V is TRBV20-1 and J is TRBJ2-1, with 13 bases matching TRBD2. V shed 5 bases, J shed 2 bases, and the junction held 6 bases outside the gene matches. The CDR3 extends over 16 amino acids. Germline V lookup: CDR1 DFQATT, CDR2 SNEGSKA (reference sequence).

As to this clonotype: This may stem from a read error, because a much larger clone lies one nucleotide away. This sequence joins TRBV3-1 and TRBJ2-1; the D gene is possibly TRBD1 (5 bases). Between the trimmed V and J ends, which lost 5 bases and 14 bases, there was a span of 13 bases. The CDR3 consists of 11 residues. CDR1 is LGHDT and CDR2 is YNNKEL in the germline V gene (reference sequence). CDR3 residues: CASSSQEGEFF. In DNA, the CDR3 is TGTGCCAGCAGCTCCCAAGAAGGGGAGTTCTTC.